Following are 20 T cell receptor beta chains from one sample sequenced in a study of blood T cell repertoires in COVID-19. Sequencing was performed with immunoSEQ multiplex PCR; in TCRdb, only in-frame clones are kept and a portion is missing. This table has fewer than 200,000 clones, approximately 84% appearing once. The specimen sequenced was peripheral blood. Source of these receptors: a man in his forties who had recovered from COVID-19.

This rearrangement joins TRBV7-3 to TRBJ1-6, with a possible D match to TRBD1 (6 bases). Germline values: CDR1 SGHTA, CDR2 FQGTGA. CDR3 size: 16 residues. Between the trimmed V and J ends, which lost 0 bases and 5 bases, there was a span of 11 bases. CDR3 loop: CASSLTGQSNNSPLHF. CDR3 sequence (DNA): TGTGCCAGCAGCTTAACAGGACAGTCAAATAATTCACCCCTCCACTTT.

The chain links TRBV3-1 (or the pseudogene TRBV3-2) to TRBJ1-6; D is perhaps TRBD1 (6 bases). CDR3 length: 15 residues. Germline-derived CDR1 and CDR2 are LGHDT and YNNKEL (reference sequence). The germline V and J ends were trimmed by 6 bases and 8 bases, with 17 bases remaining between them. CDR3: CASRQLGQLYSPLHF. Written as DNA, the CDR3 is TGTGCCAGCAGACAACTAGGACAGTTATATTCACCCCTCCACTTT.

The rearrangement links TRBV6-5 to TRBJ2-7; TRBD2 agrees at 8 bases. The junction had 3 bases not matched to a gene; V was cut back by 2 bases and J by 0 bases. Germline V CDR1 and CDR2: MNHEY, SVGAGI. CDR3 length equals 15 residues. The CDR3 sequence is CASSYDLAGSYEQYF. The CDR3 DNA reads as TGTGCCAGCAGTTACGACCTAGCGGGCTCCTACGAGCAGTACTTC.

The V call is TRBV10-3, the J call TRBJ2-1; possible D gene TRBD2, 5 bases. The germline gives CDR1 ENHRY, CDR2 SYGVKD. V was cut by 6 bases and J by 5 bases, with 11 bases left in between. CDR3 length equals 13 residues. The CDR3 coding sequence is TGTGCCATCAGCGGGCGGGCAGACAATGAGCAGTTCTTC. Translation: CAISGRADNEQFF.

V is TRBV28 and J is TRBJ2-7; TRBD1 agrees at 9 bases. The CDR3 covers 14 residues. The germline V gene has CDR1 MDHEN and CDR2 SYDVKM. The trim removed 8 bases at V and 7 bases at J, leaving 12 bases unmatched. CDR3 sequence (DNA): TGTGCCAGCCGTCCTCGGGACAGGGTGAGGGAGCAGTACTTC. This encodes CASRPRDRVREQYF.

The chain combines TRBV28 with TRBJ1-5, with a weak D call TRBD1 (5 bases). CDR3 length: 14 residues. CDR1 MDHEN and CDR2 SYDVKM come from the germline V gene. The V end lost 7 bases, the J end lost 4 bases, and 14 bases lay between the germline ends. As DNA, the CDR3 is TGTGCCAGCATAGAGAACAGGAGAAATCAGCCCCAGCATTTT. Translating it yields CASIENRRNQPQHF.

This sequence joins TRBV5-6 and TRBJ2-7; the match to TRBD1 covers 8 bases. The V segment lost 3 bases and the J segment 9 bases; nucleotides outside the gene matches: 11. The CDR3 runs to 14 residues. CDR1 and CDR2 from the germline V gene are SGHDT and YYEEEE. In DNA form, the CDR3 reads TGTGCCAGCAGCTGGGACGACAGGGGTGCGGTGCAGTACTTC. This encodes CASSWDDRGAVQYF.

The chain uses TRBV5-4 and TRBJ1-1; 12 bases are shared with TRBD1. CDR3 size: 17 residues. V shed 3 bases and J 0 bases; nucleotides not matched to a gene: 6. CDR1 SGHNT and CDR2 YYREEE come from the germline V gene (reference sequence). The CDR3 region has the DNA TGTGCCAGCAGCTCCGGGACAGGGGGCTTTATGAACACTGAAGCTTTCTTT. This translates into CASSSGTGGFMNTEAFF.

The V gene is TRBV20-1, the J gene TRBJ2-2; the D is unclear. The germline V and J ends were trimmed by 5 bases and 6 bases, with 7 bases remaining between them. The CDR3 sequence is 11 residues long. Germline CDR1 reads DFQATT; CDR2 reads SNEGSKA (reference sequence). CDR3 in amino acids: CSAARAGELFF. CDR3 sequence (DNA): TGCAGTGCTGCCCGGGCCGGGGAGCTGTTTTTT.

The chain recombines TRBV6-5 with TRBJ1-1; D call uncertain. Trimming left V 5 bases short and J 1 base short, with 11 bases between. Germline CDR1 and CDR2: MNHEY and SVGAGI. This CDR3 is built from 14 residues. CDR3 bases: TGTGCCAGCAGTCCGCGGGTCGCGAACACTGAAGCTTTCTTT. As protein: CASSPRVANTEAFF.

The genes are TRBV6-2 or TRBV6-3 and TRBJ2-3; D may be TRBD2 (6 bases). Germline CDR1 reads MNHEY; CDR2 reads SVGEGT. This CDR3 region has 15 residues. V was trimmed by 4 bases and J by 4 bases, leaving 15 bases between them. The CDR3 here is CASSSFRRAPDTQYF. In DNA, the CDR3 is TGTGCCAGCAGTTCCTTCCGGAGGGCCCCAGATACGCAGTATTTT.

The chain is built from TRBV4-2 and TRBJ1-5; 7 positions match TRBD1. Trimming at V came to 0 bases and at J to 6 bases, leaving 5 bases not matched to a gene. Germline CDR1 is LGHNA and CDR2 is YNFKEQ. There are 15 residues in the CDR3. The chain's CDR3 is CASSQDQGGGQPQHF. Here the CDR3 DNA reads TGTGCCAGCAGCCAAGATCAGGGGGGAGGTCAGCCCCAGCATTTT.

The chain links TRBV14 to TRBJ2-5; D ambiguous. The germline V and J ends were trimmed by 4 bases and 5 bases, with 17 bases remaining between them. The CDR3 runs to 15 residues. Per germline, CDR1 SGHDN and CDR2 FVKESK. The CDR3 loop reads CASSRTRGGLETQYF. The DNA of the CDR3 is TGTGCCAGCAGCCGAACCCGCGGCGGATTGGAGACCCAGTACTTC.

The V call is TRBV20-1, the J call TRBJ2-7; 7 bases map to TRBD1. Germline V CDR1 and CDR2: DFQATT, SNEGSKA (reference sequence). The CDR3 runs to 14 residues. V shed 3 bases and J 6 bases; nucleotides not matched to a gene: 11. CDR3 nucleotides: TGCAGTGCTAGTGAGGACAGGTCGCTATTCGAGCAGTACTTC. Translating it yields CSASEDRSLFEQYF.

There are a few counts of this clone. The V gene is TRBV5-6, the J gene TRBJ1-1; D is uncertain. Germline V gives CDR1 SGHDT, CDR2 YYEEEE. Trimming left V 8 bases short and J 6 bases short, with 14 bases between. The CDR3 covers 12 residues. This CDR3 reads CASNNPPSEAFF. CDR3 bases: TGTGCCAGTAACAACCCGCCCTCTGAAGCTTTCTTT.

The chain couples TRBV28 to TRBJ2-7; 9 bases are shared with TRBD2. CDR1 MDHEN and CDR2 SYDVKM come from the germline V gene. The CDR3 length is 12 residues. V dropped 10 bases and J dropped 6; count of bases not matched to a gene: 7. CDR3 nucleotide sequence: TGTGCCACCGTAGCGGGAGCAGGCGAGCAGTACTTC. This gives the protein CATVAGAGEQYF.

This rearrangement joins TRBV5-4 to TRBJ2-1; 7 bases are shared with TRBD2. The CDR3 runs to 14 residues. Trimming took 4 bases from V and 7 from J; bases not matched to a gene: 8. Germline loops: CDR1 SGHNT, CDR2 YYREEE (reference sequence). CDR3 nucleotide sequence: TGTGCCAGCAGCCCAGGACTAGAAGTAAATGAGCAGTTCTTC. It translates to CASSPGLEVNEQFF.

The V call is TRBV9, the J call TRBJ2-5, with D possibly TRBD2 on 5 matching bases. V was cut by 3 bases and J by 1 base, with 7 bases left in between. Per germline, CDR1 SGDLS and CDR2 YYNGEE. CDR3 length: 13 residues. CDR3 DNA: TGTGCCAGCAGCGCGGGGTCCCAAGAGACCCAGTACTTC. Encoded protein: CASSAGSQETQYF.

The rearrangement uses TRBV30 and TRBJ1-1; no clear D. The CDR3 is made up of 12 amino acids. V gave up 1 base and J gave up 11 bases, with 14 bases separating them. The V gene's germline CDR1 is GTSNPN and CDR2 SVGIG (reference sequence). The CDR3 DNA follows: TGTGCCTGGAGTGGAACCGGGAACCGGGCTTTCTTT. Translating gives CAWSGTGNRAFF.

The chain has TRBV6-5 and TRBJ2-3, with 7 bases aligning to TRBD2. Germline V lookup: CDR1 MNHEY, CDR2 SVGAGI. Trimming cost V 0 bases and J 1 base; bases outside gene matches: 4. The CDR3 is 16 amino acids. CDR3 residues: CASSYSYLAGTDTQYF. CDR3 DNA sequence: TGTGCCAGCAGTTACTCGTACCTAGCGGGCACAGATACGCAGTATTTT.